This T cell receptor (beta chain) derives from a study of regulatory T cells in long-lasting Graves disease. Study-wide context: Graves' patients with a new diagnosis had received antithyroid drugs under 3 months.

This clonotype was found many times. Researchers made TCR beta libraries by using iRepertoire HTBI primers and running Arm-PCR on CDR3 regions. MiXCR, run by TCRdb on the multiplex PCR reads, gives a single entry per CDR3 protein. The sample consists of 450,000 to 650,000 distinct CDR3 sequences, 16% of them appearing once. Time point noted: newly diagnosed GD, antithyroid drugs for less than 3 months. Extracted RNA from PBMCs served as the source of the TCR library. The data were also submitted as part of a second study, on T cells in Graves' hyperthyroidism and ophthalmopathy. That paper adds: Stable disease denoted Graves' hyperthyroidism without ophthalmopathy progression within 18 months.

The sample consisted of peripheral blood mononuclear cells (PBMCs), taken at new diagnosis, from a patient treated with antithyroid drugs. The sequence was collected from a woman aged 35-65 years with Graves disease.

Here the CDR3 reads CASSLRGGVSKAFF. The DNA for the CDR3 is TGTGCCAGCAGTTTAAGGGGGGGTGTCTCGAAAGCTTTCTTT. The chain links TRBV28 to TRBJ1-1, with D tentatively TRBD1 (6 bases). The germline CDR1 and CDR2 sequences are MDHEN and SYDVKM. The CDR3 length is 14 residues. V lost 2 bases and J lost 9, with 16 bases in between.